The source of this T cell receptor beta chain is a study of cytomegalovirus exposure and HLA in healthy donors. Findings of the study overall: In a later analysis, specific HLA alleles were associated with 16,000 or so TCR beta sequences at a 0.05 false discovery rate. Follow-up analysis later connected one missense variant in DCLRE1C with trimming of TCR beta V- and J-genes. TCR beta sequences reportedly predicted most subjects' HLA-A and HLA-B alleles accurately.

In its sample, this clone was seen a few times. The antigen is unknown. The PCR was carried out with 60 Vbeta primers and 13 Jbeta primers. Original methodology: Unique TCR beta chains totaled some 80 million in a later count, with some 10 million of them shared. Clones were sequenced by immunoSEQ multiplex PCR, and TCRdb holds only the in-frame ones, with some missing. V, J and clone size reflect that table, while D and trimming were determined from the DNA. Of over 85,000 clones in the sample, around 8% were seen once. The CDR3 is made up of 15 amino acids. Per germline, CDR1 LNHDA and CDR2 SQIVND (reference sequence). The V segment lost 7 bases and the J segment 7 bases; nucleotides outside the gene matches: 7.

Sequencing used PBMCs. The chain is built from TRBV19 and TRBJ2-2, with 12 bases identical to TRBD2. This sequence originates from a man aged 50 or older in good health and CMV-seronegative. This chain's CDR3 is CASKQTSGSVGELFF. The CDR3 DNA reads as TGTGCCAGTAAGCAGACTAGCGGGAGTGTCGGGGAGCTGTTTTTT.